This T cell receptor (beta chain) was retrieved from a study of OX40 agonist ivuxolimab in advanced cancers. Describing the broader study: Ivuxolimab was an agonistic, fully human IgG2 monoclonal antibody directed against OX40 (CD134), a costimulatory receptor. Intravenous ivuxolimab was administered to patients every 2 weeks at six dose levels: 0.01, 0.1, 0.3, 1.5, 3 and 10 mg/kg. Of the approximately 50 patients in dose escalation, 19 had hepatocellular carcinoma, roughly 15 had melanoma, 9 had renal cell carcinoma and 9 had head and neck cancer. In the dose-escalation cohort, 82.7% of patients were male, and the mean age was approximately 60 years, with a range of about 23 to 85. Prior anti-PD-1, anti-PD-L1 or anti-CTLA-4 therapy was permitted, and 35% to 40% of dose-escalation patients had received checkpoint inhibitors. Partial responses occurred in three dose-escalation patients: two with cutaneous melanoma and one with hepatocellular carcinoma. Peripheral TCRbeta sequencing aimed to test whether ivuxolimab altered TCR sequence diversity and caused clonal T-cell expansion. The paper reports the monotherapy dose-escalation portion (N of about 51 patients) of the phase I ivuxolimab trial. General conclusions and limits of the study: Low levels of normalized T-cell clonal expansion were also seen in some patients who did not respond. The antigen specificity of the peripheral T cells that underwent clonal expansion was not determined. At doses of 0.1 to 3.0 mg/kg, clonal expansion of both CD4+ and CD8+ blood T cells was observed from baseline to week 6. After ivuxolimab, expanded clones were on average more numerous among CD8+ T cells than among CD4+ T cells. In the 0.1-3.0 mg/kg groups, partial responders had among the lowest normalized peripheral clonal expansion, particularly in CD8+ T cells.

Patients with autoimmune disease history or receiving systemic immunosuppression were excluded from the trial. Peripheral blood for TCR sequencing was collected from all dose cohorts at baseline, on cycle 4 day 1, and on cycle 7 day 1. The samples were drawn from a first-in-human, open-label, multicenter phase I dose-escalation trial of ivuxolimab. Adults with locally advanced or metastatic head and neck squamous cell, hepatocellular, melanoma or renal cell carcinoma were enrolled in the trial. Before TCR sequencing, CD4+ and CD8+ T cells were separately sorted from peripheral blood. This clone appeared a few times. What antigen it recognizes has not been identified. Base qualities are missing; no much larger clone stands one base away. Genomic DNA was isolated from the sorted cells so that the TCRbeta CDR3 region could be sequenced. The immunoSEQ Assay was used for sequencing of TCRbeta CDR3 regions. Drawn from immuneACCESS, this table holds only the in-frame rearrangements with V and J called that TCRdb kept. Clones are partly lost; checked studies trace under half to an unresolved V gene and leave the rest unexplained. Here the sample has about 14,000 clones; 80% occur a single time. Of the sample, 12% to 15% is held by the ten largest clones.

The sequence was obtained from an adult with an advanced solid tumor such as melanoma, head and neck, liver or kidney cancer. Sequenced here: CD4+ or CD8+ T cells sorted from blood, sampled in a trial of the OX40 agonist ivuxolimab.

The CDR3 reads as follows: CASSPGTGGSYQPQHF. The DNA sequence follows: TGTGCCAGCAGCCCGGGGACAGGGGGTTCTTATCAGCCCCAGCATTTT. The chain uses TRBV7-6 and TRBJ1-5; TRBD1 aligns with 11 central bases. The CDR3 goes from the cysteine to the phenylalanine over 16 residues. This entry keeps only the CDR3 DNA: 48 bases, framed from base 1. Per the germline V gene, SGHVS is the CDR1 and FNYEAQ is the CDR2. After removal of 5 bases from V and 5 bases from J, the junction retains 8 bases not matched to a gene.